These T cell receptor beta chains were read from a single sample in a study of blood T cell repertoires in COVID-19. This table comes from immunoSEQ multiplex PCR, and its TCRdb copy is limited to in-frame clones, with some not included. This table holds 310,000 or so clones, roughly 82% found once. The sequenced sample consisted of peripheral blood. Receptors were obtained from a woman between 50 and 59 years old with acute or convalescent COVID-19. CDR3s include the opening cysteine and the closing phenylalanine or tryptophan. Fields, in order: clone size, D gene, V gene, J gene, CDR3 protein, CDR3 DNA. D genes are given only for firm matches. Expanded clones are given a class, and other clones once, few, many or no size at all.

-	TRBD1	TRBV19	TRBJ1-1	CATWDRADSNEAFF	TGTGCCACCTGGGACAGGGCCGACTCTAATGAAGCTTTCTTT
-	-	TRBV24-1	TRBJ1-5	CATSKRGGIGNQPQHF	TGTGCCACCAGTAAAAGGGGTGGTATAGGCAATCAGCCCCAGCATTTT
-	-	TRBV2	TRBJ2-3	CASSVNGLQLDTQYF	TGTGCCAGCAGTGTCAATGGACTCCAGTTAGATACGCAGTATTTT
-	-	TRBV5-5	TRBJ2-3	CASSLRGVDTQYF	TGTGCCAGCAGCTTACGGGGAGTAGATACGCAGTATTTT
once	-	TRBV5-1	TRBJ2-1	CASSLAGDSQAPFF	TGCGCCAGCAGCTTGGCCGGGGATTCACAAGCGCCGTTCTTC
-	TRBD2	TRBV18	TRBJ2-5	CASSPLGLAASKETQYF	TGTGCCAGCTCACCTCTGGGACTAGCGGCGAGCAAAGAGACCCAGTACTTC
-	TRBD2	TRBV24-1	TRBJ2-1	CATSDQGLAGGHTNEQFF	TGTGCCACCAGTGACCAGGGACTAGCGGGAGGGCACACGAATGAGCAGTTCTTC
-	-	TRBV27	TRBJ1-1	CASSLSRYTEAFF	TGTGCCAGCAGTTTATCCCGGTACACTGAAGCTTTCTTT
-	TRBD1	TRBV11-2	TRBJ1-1	CASSQLDRGTEAFF	TGTGCCAGCAGCCAACTCGACAGGGGCACTGAAGCTTTCTTT
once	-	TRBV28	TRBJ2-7	CVSRGGAYEQYF	TGTGTCTCCCGAGGGGGAGCCTACGAGCAGTACTTC
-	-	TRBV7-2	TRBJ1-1	CASSLAEQGKAFF	TGTGCCAGCAGCTTAGCCGAGCAGGGCAAAGCTTTCTTT
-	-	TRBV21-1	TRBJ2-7	CASRKPRPDNASYEQYF	TGTGCCAGCAGAAAGCCCCGTCCGGACAACGCCTCCTACGAGCAGTACTTC
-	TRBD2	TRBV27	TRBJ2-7	CASSRASGTRQQYF	TGTGCCAGCTCCCGGGCTAGCGGGACAAGGCAGCAGTACTTC
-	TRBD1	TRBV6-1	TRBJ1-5	CASSESGGRQPQHF	TGTGCCAGCAGTGAATCAGGGGGCCGTCAGCCCCAGCATTTT
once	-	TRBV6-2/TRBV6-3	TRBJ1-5	CASSYGSANQPQHF	TGTGCCAGCAGTTACGGGTCAGCGAATCAGCCCCAGCATTTT
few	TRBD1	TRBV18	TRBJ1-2	CASSPGQTANYGYTF	TGTGCCAGCTCACCGGGACAGACAGCTAACTATGGCTACACCTTC
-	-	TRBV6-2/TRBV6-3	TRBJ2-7	CASSYPRVGPLSSRYEQYF	TGTGCCAGCAGTTACCCGAGAGTTGGGCCCCTTTCGTCACGATACGAGCAGTACTTC
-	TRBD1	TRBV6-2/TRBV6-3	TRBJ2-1	CASSNGARGSDEQFF	TGTGCCAGCAGTAATGGAGCCAGGGGGAGCGATGAGCAGTTCTTC
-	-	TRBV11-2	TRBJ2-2	CASSLDFVQGRAGELFF	TGTGCCAGCAGCTTAGATTTCGTCCAGGGAAGGGCCGGGGAGCTGTTTTTT
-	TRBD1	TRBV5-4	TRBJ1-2	CASSLDRDGGYTF	TGTGCCAGCAGCTTAGACAGGGATGGTGGCTACACCTTC
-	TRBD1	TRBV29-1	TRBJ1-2	CSSRGPGQGKPDGYTF	TGCAGCTCACGAGGTCCCGGACAGGGAAAGCCGGATGGCTACACCTTC
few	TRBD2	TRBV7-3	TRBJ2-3	CASSLEVGRAGDTQYF	TGTGCCAGCAGCTTAGAAGTTGGGAGGGCAGGAGATACGCAGTATTTT
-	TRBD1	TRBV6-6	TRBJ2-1	CASSPGGWNEQFF	TGTGCCAGCAGCCCAGGGGGCTGGAATGAGCAGTTCTTC
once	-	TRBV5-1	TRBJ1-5	CASSLGLISNQPQHF	TGCGCCAGCAGCCTTGGGCTGATTAGCAATCAGCCCCAGCATTTT
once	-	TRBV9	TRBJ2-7	CASSDGDLPAYEQYF	TGTGCCAGCAGCGACGGGGACTTGCCGGCCTACGAGCAGTACTTC
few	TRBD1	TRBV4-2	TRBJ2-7	CASSQVRAGGYEQYF	TGTGCCAGCAGCCAAGTGCGTGCAGGGGGCTACGAGCAGTACTTC
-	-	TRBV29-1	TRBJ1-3	CSVDNGVGGSGNTIYF	TGCAGCGTTGATAATGGTGTCGGGGGATCTGGAAACACCATATATTTT
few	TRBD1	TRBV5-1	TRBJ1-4	CASSWGQINEKLFF	TGCGCCAGCAGCTGGGGACAGATTAATGAAAAACTGTTTTTT
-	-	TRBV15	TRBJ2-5	CATSRIGGTQYF	TGTGCCACCAGCAGAATTGGAGGGACCCAGTACTTC
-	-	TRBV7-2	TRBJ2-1	CASSLLHAGGYNEQFF	TGTGCCAGCAGCTTGTTGCACGCCGGAGGATACAATGAGCAGTTCTTC
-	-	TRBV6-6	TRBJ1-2	CASSLDRDGYTF	TGTGCCAGCAGCCTAGACAGAGATGGCTACACCTTC
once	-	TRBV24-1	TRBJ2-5	CATSLASETQYF	TGTGCCACCTCGCTAGCGTCAGAGACCCAGTACTTC
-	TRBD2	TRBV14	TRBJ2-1	CASSRTSASNNEQFF	TGTGCCAGCAGCCGTACTAGCGCTTCAAACAATGAGCAGTTCTTC
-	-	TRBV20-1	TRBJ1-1	CSASWLNTEAFF	TGCAGTGCTAGTTGGCTGAACACTGAAGCTTTCTTT
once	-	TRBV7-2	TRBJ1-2	CASTTRRVPNYGYTF	TGTGCCAGCACCACCCGGAGGGTCCCTAACTATGGCTACACCTTC
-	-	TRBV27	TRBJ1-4	CASSPGWANEKLFF	TGTGCCAGCAGCCCAGGCTGGGCTAATGAAAAACTGTTTTTT
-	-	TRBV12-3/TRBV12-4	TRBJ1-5	CASSFQLGQPQHF	TGTGCCAGCAGTTTCCAACTCGGTCAGCCCCAGCATTTT
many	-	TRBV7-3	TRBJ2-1	CASSLSHRSHSYNEQFF	TGTGCCAGCAGCTTAAGCCACAGGTCTCACTCCTACAATGAGCAGTTCTTC
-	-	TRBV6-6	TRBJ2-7	CASSPGGNYEQYF	TGTGCCAGCAGTCCAGGGGGGAACTACGAGCAGTACTTC
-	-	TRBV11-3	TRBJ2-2	CASSSTGGDTGELFF	TGTGCCAGCAGCTCTACAGGGGGGGACACCGGGGAGCTGTTTTTT
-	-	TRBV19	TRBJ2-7	CASTPGTSFGEQYF	TGTGCCAGTACCCCCGGGACTTCTTTCGGAGAGCAGTACTTC
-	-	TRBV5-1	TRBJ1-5	CASSLASGGDQPQHF	TGCGCCAGCAGCTTGGCCTCGGGGGGCGATCAGCCCCAGCATTTT
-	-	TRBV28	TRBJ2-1	CASRTPYSYNEQFF	TGTGCCAGCAGAACACCTTACTCCTACAATGAGCAGTTCTTC
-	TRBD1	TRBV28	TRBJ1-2	CASTQGAYGYTF	TGTGCCAGCACACAGGGGGCGTATGGCTACACCTTC
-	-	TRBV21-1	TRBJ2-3	CASSKDPQGADTQYF	TGTGCCAGCAGCAAAGATCCTCAGGGCGCAGATACGCAGTATTTT
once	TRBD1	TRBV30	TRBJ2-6	CAWRRYRGLGANVLTF	TGTGCCTGGAGACGTTACAGGGGCCTTGGGGCCAACGTCCTGACTTTC
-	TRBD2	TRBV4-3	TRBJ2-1	CASSSLAGQYNEQFF	TGCGCCAGCAGCAGCCTAGCGGGACAATACAATGAGCAGTTCTTC
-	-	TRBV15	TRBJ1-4	CATSRETADATNEKLFF	TGTGCCACCAGCAGAGAGACAGCCGACGCAACTAATGAAAAACTGTTTTTT
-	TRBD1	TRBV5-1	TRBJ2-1	CASSLAGQAYNEQFF	TGCGCCAGCAGCTTGGCGGGACAGGCCTACAATGAGCAGTTCTTC
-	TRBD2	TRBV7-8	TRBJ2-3	CASSLMAGAADTQYF	TGTGCCAGCAGCTTAATGGCGGGAGCGGCAGATACGCAGTATTTT
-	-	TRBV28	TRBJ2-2	CASSPPLLASGGELFF	TGTGCCAGCAGTCCCCCACTGCTCGCGTCAGGCGGGGAGCTGTTTTTT
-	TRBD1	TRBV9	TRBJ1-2	CASSVTTGGRGYTF	TGTGCCAGCAGCGTAACAACAGGGGGCCGTGGCTACACCTTC
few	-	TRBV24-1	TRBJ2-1	CATSDRQAYNEQFF	TGTGCCACCAGTGACCGACAGGCCTACAATGAGCAGTTCTTC
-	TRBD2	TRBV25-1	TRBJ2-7	CASSPSPGGSGEQYF	TGTGCCAGCAGTCCCTCTCCGGGAGGAAGCGGCGAGCAGTACTTC
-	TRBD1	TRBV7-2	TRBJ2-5	CASSPDRGLIETQYF	TGTGCCAGCAGCCCCGACAGGGGGCTTATCGAGACCCAGTACTTC
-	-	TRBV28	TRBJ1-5	CASSLPGGGDQPQHF	TGTGCCAGCAGTCTCCCGGGAGGGGGAGATCAGCCCCAGCATTTT
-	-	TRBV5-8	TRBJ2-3	CASSLGGRSQGDTQYF	TGTGCCAGCAGCTTAGGTGGGCGGAGCCAGGGAGATACGCAGTATTTT
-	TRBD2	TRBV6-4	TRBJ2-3	CASSAGTSDFGDTQYF	TGTGCCAGCAGTGCTGGGACTAGCGATTTTGGAGATACGCAGTATTTT
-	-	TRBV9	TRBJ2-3	CASSVESIATDTQYF	TGTGCCAGCAGCGTAGAGAGTATAGCCACAGATACGCAGTATTTT
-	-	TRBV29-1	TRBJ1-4	CSVERGGSEKLFF	TGCAGCGTTGAAAGGGGGGGTTCTGAAAAACTGTTTTTT